This T cell receptor beta chain was profiled in a study of chemoradiotherapy in HPV16-positive cancers. The repertoire was sequenced with immunoSEQ multiplex PCR; TCRdb's copy has only in-frame clones and lacks some. The sample includes about 35,000 clones, 92% of them seen just once. Germline-derived CDR1 and CDR2 are LNHDA and SQIVND (reference sequence). This CDR3 comprises 12 residues. V was clipped by 10 bases and J by 4 bases; unmatched bases: 6. The receptor comes from a human donor with HPV-associated anogenital cancer. This chain links TRBV19 with TRBJ2-5; TRBD1 agrees at 7 bases. The input for sequencing was blood, taken from a patient who underwent chemoradiotherapy. CDR3 sequence: CATRQGGETQYF. The CDR3, as DNA: TGTGCCACCCGACAGGGCGGAGAGACCCAGTACTTC. The full variable domain, completed using reference TRBV19 and TRBJ2-5, is DGGITQSPKYLFRKEGQNVTLSCEQNLNHDAMYWYRQDPGQGLRLIYYSQIVNDFQKGDIAEGYSVSREKKESFPLTVTSAQKNPTAFYLCATRQGGETQYFGPGTRLLVL.